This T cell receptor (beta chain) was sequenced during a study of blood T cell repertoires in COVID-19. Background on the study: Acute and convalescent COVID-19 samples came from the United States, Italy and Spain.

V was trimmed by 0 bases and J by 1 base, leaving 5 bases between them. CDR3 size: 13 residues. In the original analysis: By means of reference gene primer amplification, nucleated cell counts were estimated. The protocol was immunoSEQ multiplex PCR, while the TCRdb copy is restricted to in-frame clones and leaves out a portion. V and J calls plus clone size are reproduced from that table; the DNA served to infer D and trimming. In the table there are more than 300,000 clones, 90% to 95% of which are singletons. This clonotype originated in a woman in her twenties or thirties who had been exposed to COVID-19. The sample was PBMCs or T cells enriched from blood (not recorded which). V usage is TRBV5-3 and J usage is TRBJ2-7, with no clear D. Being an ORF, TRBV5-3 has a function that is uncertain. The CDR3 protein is CARSLDRSYEQYF. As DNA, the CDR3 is TGTGCCAGAAGCTTGGACAGATCCTACGAGCAGTACTTC.